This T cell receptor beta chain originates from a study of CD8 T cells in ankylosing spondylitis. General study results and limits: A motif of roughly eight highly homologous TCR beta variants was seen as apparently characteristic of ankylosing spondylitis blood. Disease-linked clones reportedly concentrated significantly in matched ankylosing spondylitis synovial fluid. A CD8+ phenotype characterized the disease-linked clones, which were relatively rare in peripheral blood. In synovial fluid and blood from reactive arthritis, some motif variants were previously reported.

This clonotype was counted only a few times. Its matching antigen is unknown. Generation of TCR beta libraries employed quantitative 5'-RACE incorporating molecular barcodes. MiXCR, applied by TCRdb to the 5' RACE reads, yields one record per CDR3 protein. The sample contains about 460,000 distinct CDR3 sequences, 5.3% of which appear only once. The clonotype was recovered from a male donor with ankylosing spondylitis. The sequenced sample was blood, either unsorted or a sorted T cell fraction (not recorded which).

The DNA for the CDR3 is TGTGCCAGCAGCCACGGGACAGGGTTAAAAAGAGCCTACGAGCAGTACTTC. It translates to CASSHGTGLKRAYEQYF. The V and J genes are TRBV12-3 or TRBV12-4 and TRBJ2-7; 9 nucleotides line up with TRBD1. CDR3 length: 17 amino acids. Unmatched junction bases numbered 14, after V lost 6 bases and J lost 2 bases.